These 27 T cell receptor beta chains share one sample of origin, sequenced in a study of cytotoxic CD8 clonotypes in ibrutinib-treated CLL. TCRdb keeps only in-frame clones here, not all; method: immunoSEQ multiplex PCR. The sample yields some 65,000 clones, 57% seen once. The sample consisted of PBMCs, taken after 12 months of ibrutinib treatment. Receptors were obtained from a human donor with chronic lymphocytic leukemia.

This sequence joins TRBV28 and TRBJ1-1; D is ambiguous. V was shortened by 7 bases and J by 0 bases, with 21 bases between the two germline ends. This CDR3 has 17 residues. Germline V gives CDR1 MDHEN, CDR2 SYDVKM. The chain's CDR3 is CASIATRRARMNTEAFF. The CDR3 nucleotides are TGTGCCAGCATCGCGACAAGAAGGGCCCGTATGAACACTGAAGCTTTCTTT.

CDR3 nucleotides: TGCGCCAGCAGCTTGGGGGGACAGATCAATCAGCCCCAGCATTTT. Its protein is CASSLGGQINQPQHF. The chain links TRBV5-1 to TRBJ1-5, with 7 bases aligning to TRBD1. This CDR3 is 15 amino acids long. With 0 bases clipped from V and 3 bases from J, the junction kept 3 bases outside the gene matches. CDR1 and CDR2 (germline): SGHRS, YFSETQ.

CDR3 region: CASSLFPTGNYGYTF. The CDR3 nucleotides read TGTGCCAGCAGTTTATTCCCCACAGGGAACTATGGCTACACCTTC. The chain combines TRBV28 with TRBJ1-2; tentatively, D is TRBD1 (6 bases). V lost 1 base, J lost 2 bases, and 11 bases lay in between. Germline CDR1 is MDHEN and CDR2 is SYDVKM. There are 15 residues in the CDR3.

This chain joins TRBV29-1 and TRBJ2-3; D not resolved. Germline V gene sequence: CDR1 SQVTM, CDR2 ANQGSEA. V gave up 4 bases and J gave up 0 bases, with 5 bases separating them. CDR3 size: 12 residues. In DNA, the CDR3 is TGCAGCGTTGTATTGAGCACAGATACGCAGTATTTT. Its translation: CSVVLSTDTQYF.

The V and J genes are TRBV19 and TRBJ1-2; possible D gene TRBD1, 5 bases. The CDR3 extends over 13 amino acids. Trimming removed 4 bases at V and 4 bases at J, with 10 bases between. The germline gives CDR1 LNHDA, CDR2 SQIVND (reference sequence). CDR3 nucleotide sequence: TGTGCCAGTAGTAGGGGACGGATCTATGGCTACACCTTC. Translated, it gives CASSRGRIYGYTF.

The chain has TRBV28 and TRBJ2-5; no clear D gene. The V and J ends lost 2 bases and 4 bases respectively, with 8 bases between them. Germline CDR1 and CDR2: MDHEN and SYDVKM. CDR3 length: 13 amino acids. The chain's CDR3 is CASSLAGLETQYF. The CDR3 DNA reads TGTGCCAGCAGTTTAGCCGGATTAGAGACCCAGTACTTC.

This CDR3 reads CASSRIGRNQPQHF. The CDR3 nucleotides are TGTGCCAGCTCTCGTATCGGGAGAAATCAGCCCCAGCATTTT. V is TRBV6-5 and J is TRBJ1-5; D is unclear. V was cut by 8 bases and J by 4 bases, with 15 bases left in between. This CDR3 has 14 residues. The germline V gene has CDR1 MNHEY and CDR2 SVGAGI.

This clone has more than one count but fewer than ten. This chain links TRBV14 with TRBJ2-2; D might be TRBD1 (5 bases). The CDR3 loop spans 16 amino acids. From germline, CDR1 is SGHDN and CDR2 FVKESK. V lost 4 bases and J lost 0, with 12 bases in between. CDR3 DNA: TGTGCCAGCAGCCGGTGGGGCGTGGCGAACACCGGGGAGCTGTTTTTT. As protein: CASSRWGVANTGELFF.

The rearrangement uses TRBV5-1 and TRBJ2-7; TRBD2 aligns across 11 bases. CDR1 and CDR2 from the germline V gene are SGHRS and YFSETQ. The CDR3 runs 17 residues. Germline trimming cut 0 bases from V and 3 bases from J; bases unmatched to any gene: 8. The CDR3 bases are TGCGCCAGCAGCTTGGGAACTAGCGGGAGCCCCGTCTACGAGCAGTACTTC. This sequence encodes CASSLGTSGSPVYEQYF.

The rearrangement uses TRBV6-4 and TRBJ2-1, with 10 bases identical to TRBD2. This CDR3 has 17 amino acids. J was trimmed by 6 bases and V by 2 bases; bases with no gene match: 10. Germline V lookup: CDR1 MRHNA, CDR2 SNTAGT. The CDR3 region has the DNA TGTGCCAGCAGTGACCCTCTGCTAGCGGGAGTCTTCAATGAGCAGTTCTTC. Protein: CASSDPLLAGVFNEQFF.

This sequence joins TRBV30 and TRBJ1-3; unclear D gene. The CDR3 spans 14 residues. V shed 3 bases and J shed 2 bases, with 11 bases lying between them. Germline V gene sequence: CDR1 GTSNPN, CDR2 SVGIG (reference sequence). As DNA, the CDR3 is TGTGCCTGGAGGGGCGGGCCGACTGGAAACACCATATATTTT. This encodes CAWRGGPTGNTIYF.

The rearrangement links TRBV4-2 to TRBJ1-2; TRBD1 matches at 9 bases. Germline loops: CDR1 LGHNA, CDR2 YNFKEQ. The CDR3 is 18 residues long. J was trimmed by 3 bases and V by 0 bases; bases with no gene match: 11. The CDR3 protein is CASSQDGTGLSGDYGYTF. The CDR3 nucleotides are TGTGCCAGCAGCCAAGACGGGACAGGGCTATCGGGGGACTATGGCTACACCTTC.

The sample holds many counts of this clone. The rearrangement uses TRBV11-2 and TRBJ2-7; D ambiguous. Trimming removed 1 base from V and 6 bases from J, with 4 bases in between. From germline, CDR1 is SGHAT and CDR2 FQNNGV. This CDR3 spans 11 amino acids. CDR3 protein: CASSLVVEQYF. The CDR3 region has the DNA TGTGCCAGCAGCTTAGTTGTCGAGCAGTACTTC. The complete variable domain, with remaining parts taken from reference TRBV11-2 and TRBJ2-7, reads EAGVAQSPRYKIIEKRQSVAFWCNPISGHATLYWYQQILGQGPKLLIQFQNNGVVDDSQLPKDRFSAERLKGVDSTLKIQPAKLEDSAVYLCASSLVVEQYFGPGTRLTVT.

V gene TRBV7-6 combines with J gene TRBJ2-3, with 12 bases aligning to TRBD1. The CDR3 consists of 15 residues. The germline gives CDR1 SGHVS, CDR2 FNYEAQ. The ends lost 5 bases at V and 5 bases at J; junction bases unmatched: 5. DNA for the CDR3: TGTGCCAGCAGCATCGGGACAGGGGGCGGAGATACGCAGTATTTT. It codes for CASSIGTGGGDTQYF.

The sample holds one count of this clone. The gene calls are TRBV7-9 and TRBJ1-2; 8 bases match TRBD1. The germline gives CDR1 SEHNR, CDR2 FQNEAQ (reference sequence). The CDR3 covers 14 residues. The J segment lost 5 bases and the V segment lost 5 bases, leaving 7 bases of the junction unmatched. CDR3 DNA: TGTGCCAGCAGCCGTCCCGGGACAGGTTATGGCTACACCTTC. Its protein is CASSRPGTGYGYTF. Variable domain in full (rest from reference TRBV7-9 and TRBJ1-2): DTGVSQNPRHKITKRGQNVTFRCDPISEHNRLYWYRQTLGQGPEFLTYFQNEAQLEKSRLLSDRFSAERPKGSFSTLEIQRTEQGDSAMYLCASSRPGTGYGYTFGSGTRLTVV.

The J gene is TRBJ1-4, the V gene TRBV7-2, with D possibly matching TRBD1 (5 bases). The CDR3 totals 13 residues. The V end was cut by 6 bases, the J end by 8 bases, with 13 bases between. Germline V gene sequence: CDR1 SGHTA, CDR2 FQGNSA. The CDR3 DNA reads TGTGCCAGCAGGGGGGGGAGCGGCGAAAAACTGTTTTTT. Its translation: CASRGGSGEKLFF.

The V call is TRBV6-1, the J call TRBJ2-7; D possibly corresponds to TRBD2 (5 bases). V lost 4 bases and J 0 bases, leaving 10 bases between the germline ends. The CDR3 has 14 residues. Germline assignment: CDR1 MNHNS and CDR2 SASEGT. CDR3 in amino acids: CASSAQRRSYEQYV. The CDR3 DNA is TGTGCCAGCAGTGCACAGCGGCGCTCCTACGAGCAGTACGTC.

The rearrangement uses TRBV11-2 and TRBJ2-5; D ambiguous. The CDR3 extends over 14 amino acids. V dropped 3 bases and J dropped 5 bases, with 13 bases sitting between them. Germline values: CDR1 SGHAT, CDR2 FQNNGV. The CDR3: CASSFGRQYETQYF. The DNA of the CDR3 is TGTGCCAGCAGCTTCGGCAGGCAATACGAGACCCAGTACTTC.

The chain carries TRBV10-3 and TRBJ2-2, with 8 nucleotides matching TRBD2. Germline CDR1 and CDR2: ENHRY and SYGVKD. This CDR3 spans 15 amino acids. V lost 2 bases to trimming and J lost 4 bases; unmatched junction nucleotides: 3. CDR3 coding DNA: TGTGCCATCAGTGAGAAGCGGGAGAGCACCGGGGAGCTGTTTTTT. Its translation is CAISEKRESTGELFF.

This clone has a single count. V gene TRBV5-1 combines with J gene TRBJ2-1; TRBD1 aligns across 7 bases. The V gene's germline CDR1 is SGHRS and CDR2 YFSETQ. The CDR3 length is 18 residues. V dropped 4 bases and J dropped 0; count of bases not matched to a gene: 13. The CDR3 DNA reads as TGCGCCAGCAGCAAGGAATTGACAGGGACGAGCTCCTACAATGAGCAGTTCTTC. Protein product: CASSKELTGTSSYNEQFF.

This clone was observed a few times. This likely reflects a read error, since a far larger clone is one base away. This chain uses TRBV27 with TRBJ2-7; D ambiguous. V was trimmed by 3 bases and J by 3 bases, leaving 3 bases between them. Germline lookup yields CDR1 MNHEY and CDR2 SMNVEV (reference sequence). The CDR3 runs to 11 residues. This chain's CDR3 is CASSLGYEQYF. The CDR3 region has the DNA TGTGCCAGCAGTTTGGGCTACGAGCAGTACTTC.

This chain links TRBV4-2 with TRBJ2-1; perhaps TRBD1 as D (5 bases). CDR1 and CDR2 from the germline V gene are LGHNA and YNFKEQ. This CDR3 spans 15 amino acids. The V gene lost 8 bases and the J gene lost 3 bases, with 17 bases spanning the gap. CDR3 protein: CASGGQGWNYNEQFF. The CDR3 DNA follows: TGTGCCAGCGGCGGTCAGGGCTGGAACTACAATGAGCAGTTCTTC.

This clone was seen ten or more times. The V and J genes are TRBV28 and TRBJ2-2, with a possible D match to TRBD1 (6 bases). This CDR3 region has 14 residues. V lost 8 bases, J lost 2 bases, and 12 bases lay in between. CDR1 is MDHEN and CDR2 is SYDVKM in the germline V gene. CDR3 in DNA: TGTGCCAGCTGGGACAAATATAACACCGGGGAGCTGTTTTTT. Protein sequence: CASWDKYNTGELFF.

CDR3 protein: CASSDDRAEQYF. CDR3 bases: TGTGCCAGCAGCGACGACAGGGCCGAGCAGTACTTC. The chain employs TRBV2 and TRBJ2-7, with 7 bases fitting TRBD1. The CDR3 consists of 12 residues. The V and J ends lost 6 bases and 6 bases, in that order; junction bases with no gene match: 5. Germline lookup yields CDR1 SNHLY and CDR2 FYNNEI.

Written as DNA, the CDR3 is TGTGCCAGTAGTATAACACCGGGGTCTAATCAGCCCCAGCATTTT. Encoded protein: CASSITPGSNQPQHF. V gene TRBV19 combines with J gene TRBJ1-5, with unresolved D. Germline loops: CDR1 LNHDA, CDR2 SQIVND (reference sequence). V was shortened by 2 bases and J by 4 bases, with 12 bases between the two germline ends. The CDR3 covers 15 residues. Looking up the rest from reference TRBV19 and TRBJ1-5 gives the full variable domain: DGGITQSPKYLFRKEGQNVTLSCEQNLNHDAMYWYRQDPGQGLRLIYYSQIVNDFQKGDIAEGYSVSREKKESFPLTVTSAQKNPTAFYLCASSITPGSNQPQHFGDGTRLSIL.

This chain joins TRBV11-3 and TRBJ2-3, with TRBD1 matching 9 bases. Germline V gives CDR1 SGHNT, CDR2 YENEEA. This CDR3 is 14 amino acids long. CDR3 sequence reads: CPSPRDRAPDTQYF. As DNA, the CDR3 is TGTCCCTCCCCCCGGGACAGGGCCCCAGATACGCAGTATTTT.

With regard to this clone: Other DNA sequences in the same sample also yield this CDR3. The genes are TRBV5-6 and TRBJ2-5; the D gene could be TRBD1 or TRBD2 (5 bases each). CDR3 length equals 14 residues. In germline, CDR1 is SGHDT, CDR2 YYEEEE. Between the trimmed V and J ends, which lost 0 bases and 4 bases, there was a span of 10 bases. In DNA form, the CDR3 reads TGTGCCAGCAGCTTGGGTCCAGGGAGAGAGACCCAGTACTTC. It encodes CASSLGPGRETQYF.